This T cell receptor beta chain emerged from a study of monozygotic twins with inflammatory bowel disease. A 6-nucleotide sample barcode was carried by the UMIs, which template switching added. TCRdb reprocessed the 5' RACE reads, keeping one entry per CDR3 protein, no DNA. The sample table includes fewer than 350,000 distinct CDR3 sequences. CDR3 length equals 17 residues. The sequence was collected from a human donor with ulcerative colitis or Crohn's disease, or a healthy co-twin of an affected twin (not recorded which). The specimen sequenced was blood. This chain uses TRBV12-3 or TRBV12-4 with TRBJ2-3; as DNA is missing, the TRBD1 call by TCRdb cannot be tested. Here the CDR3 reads CASSFGGDGGAADTQYF.